These T cell receptor beta chains were read from a single sample in a study of OX40 agonist ivuxolimab in advanced cancers. Method: immunoSEQ multiplex PCR; TCRdb's copy keeps in-frame clones and lacks some. The repertoire has roughly 80,000 clones, around four fifths of them found once; the top ten carry more than 0.75%. The sequenced sample was CD4+ or CD8+ T cells sorted from blood, obtained in a trial of the OX40 agonist ivuxolimab. These receptors originate from an adult with an advanced solid tumor such as melanoma, head and neck, liver or kidney cancer. CDR3s include the opening cysteine and the closing phenylalanine or tryptophan. D genes are given only for firm matches. Clone size is shown for a subset of rows, as once, few, many or a class of expanded clone.

V gene,D gene,clone size,J gene,CDR3 protein,CDR3 DNA
TRBV9,TRBD2,.,TRBJ2-5,CASSVSGTRGGRPQETQYF,TGTGCCAGCAGCGTATCCGGGACTAGGGGTGGCAGGCCGCAAGAGACCCAGTACTTC
TRBV19,.,.,TRBJ2-5,CASSMGRRRETQYF,TGTGCCAGTAGTATGGGGAGGAGAAGAGAGACCCAGTACTTC
TRBV7-2,TRBD1,.,TRBJ1-4,CASSLTGAATNEKLFF,TGTGCCAGCAGCTTGACAGGGGCGGCAACTAATGAAAAACTGTTTTTT
TRBV5-1,.,.,TRBJ1-1,CASSLNSGSIAEAFF,TGCGCCAGCAGCTTAAACTCAGGGTCTATCGCTGAAGCTTTCTTT
TRBV29-1,TRBD2,.,TRBJ2-2,CSVEERGVNTGELFF,TGCAGCGTTGAGGAGCGGGGGGTGAACACCGGGGAGCTGTTTTTT
TRBV5-1,.,.,TRBJ2-3,CASSIAVSTDTQYF,TGCGCCAGCAGCATAGCGGTTAGCACAGATACGCAGTATTTT
TRBV12-5,.,.,TRBJ1-4,CASGRGIFEKLFF,TGTGCTAGTGGTAGGGGGATTTTTGAAAAACTGTTTTTT
TRBV11-2,.,.,TRBJ2-7,CASSSDYEQYF,TGTGCCAGCAGTTCCGACTACGAGCAGTACTTC
TRBV11-2,TRBD2,.,TRBJ2-7,CASSGIAGGKWEQYF,TGTGCCAGCAGCGGGATAGCGGGGGGAAAATGGGAGCAGTACTTC
TRBV9,TRBD2,.,TRBJ2-3,CASSGIRAGGTDTQYF,TGTGCCAGCAGCGGGATAAGAGCGGGAGGCACAGATACGCAGTATTTT
TRBV4-1,.,.,TRBJ2-5,CASSQAPAGQKQETQYF,TGCGCCAGCAGCCAAGCTCCGGCAGGACAAAAACAAGAGACCCAGTACTTC
TRBV5-5,TRBD1,once,TRBJ2-7,CASSSPGQGLYEQYF,TGTGCCAGCAGCTCCCCGGGACAGGGATTGTACGAGCAGTACTTC
TRBV9,.,.,TRBJ2-1,CASSASSSYNEQFF,TGTGCCAGCAGCGCAAGTTCTTCCTACAATGAGCAGTTCTTC
TRBV29-1,.,.,TRBJ2-1,CSVQDSVEQFF,TGCAGCGTTCAGGACAGCGTTGAGCAGTTCTTC
TRBV28,TRBD2,.,TRBJ2-3,CASSSGTITDTQYF,TGTGCCAGCAGTTCGGGGACTATCACAGATACGCAGTATTTT
TRBV18,.,.,TRBJ1-1,CASSPRGRAEAFF,TGTGCCAGCTCACCAAGGGGCAGGGCAGAAGCTTTCTTT
TRBV19,TRBD1,.,TRBJ1-5,CASSIGAGGSNQPQHF,TGTGCCAGTAGTATAGGGGCAGGGGGTAGCAATCAGCCCCAGCATTTT
TRBV4-3,.,.,TRBJ1-4,CASSQGRDEKLFF,TGCGCCAGCAGCCAAGGTCGGGATGAAAAACTGTTTTTT
TRBV12-5,.,once,TRBJ1-2,CASGLIGDGYTF,TGTGCTAGTGGTTTGATCGGGGACGGCTACACCTTC
TRBV7-7,.,.,TRBJ1-1,CASSLQTNTEAFF,TGTGCTAGCAGCTTACAGACGAACACTGAAGCTTTCTTT
TRBV18,.,.,TRBJ1-1,CASGGENTEAFF,TGTGCCAGCGGAGGGGAGAACACTGAAGCTTTCTTT
TRBV4-3,.,.,TRBJ2-5,CASSQENRRQETQYF,TGCGCCAGCAGCCAAGAAAATCGGCGGCAAGAGACCCAGTACTTC